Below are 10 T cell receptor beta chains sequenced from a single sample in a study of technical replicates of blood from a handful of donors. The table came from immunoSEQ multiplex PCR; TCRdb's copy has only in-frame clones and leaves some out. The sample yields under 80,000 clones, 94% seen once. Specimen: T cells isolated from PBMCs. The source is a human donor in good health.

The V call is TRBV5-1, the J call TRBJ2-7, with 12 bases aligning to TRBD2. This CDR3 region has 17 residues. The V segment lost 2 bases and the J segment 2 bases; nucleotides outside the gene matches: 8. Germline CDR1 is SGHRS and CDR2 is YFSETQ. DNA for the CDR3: TGCGCCAGCAGCTTAGGTGGACTAGCGGGGACCCCCTACGAGCAGTACTTC. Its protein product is CASSLGGLAGTPYEQYF.

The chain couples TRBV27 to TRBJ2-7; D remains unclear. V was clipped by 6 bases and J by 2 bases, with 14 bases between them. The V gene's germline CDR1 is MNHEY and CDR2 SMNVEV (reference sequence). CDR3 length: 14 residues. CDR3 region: CASRTYRAPYEQYF. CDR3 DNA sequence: TGTGCCAGCAGGACCTACAGAGCACCCTACGAGCAGTACTTC.

The CDR3 reads CASSLEGRGQSGINEQFF. Here the CDR3 DNA reads TGTGCCAGCAGCTTAGAGGGAAGGGGCCAGTCTGGGATCAATGAGCAGTTCTTC. The V and J genes are TRBV7-6 and TRBJ2-1, with D tentatively TRBD1 (5 bases). V was trimmed by 1 base and J by 6 bases, leaving 22 bases between them. This CDR3 has 18 amino acids. Germline CDR1 reads SGHVS; CDR2 reads FNYEAQ.

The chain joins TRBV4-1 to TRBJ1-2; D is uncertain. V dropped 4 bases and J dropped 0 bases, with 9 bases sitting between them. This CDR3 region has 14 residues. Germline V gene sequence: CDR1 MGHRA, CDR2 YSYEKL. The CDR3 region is CASSLTLANYGYTF. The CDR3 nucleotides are TGCGCCAGCAGCCTAACGTTAGCTAACTATGGCTACACCTTC.

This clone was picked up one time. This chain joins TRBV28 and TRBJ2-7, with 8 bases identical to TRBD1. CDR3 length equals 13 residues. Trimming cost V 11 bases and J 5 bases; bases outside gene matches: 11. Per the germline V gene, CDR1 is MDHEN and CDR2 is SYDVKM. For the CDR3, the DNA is TGTGCCGGGGGGCAGGGGGCGATCGACGAGCAGTACTTC. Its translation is CAGGQGAIDEQYF.

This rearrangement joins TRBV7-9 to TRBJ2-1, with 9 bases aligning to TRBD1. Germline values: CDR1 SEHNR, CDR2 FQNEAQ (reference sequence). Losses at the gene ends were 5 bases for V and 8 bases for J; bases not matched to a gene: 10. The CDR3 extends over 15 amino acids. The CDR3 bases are TGTGCCAGCAGCCCGACGGGACAGGGATGGCATGAGCAGTTCTTC. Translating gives CASSPTGQGWHEQFF. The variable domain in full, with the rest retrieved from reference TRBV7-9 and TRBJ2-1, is DTGVSQNPRHKITKRGQNVTFRCDPISEHNRLYWYRQTLGQGPEFLTYFQNEAQLEKSRLLSDRFSAERPKGSFSTLEIQRTEQGDSAMYLCASSPTGQGWHEQFFGPGTRLTVL.

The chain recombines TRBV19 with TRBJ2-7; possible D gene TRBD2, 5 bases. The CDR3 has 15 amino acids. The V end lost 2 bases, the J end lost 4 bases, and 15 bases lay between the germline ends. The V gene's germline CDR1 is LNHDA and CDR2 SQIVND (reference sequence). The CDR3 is CASSIITGRRYEQYF. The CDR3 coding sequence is TGTGCCAGTAGTATAATCACGGGAAGAAGGTACGAGCAGTACTTC.

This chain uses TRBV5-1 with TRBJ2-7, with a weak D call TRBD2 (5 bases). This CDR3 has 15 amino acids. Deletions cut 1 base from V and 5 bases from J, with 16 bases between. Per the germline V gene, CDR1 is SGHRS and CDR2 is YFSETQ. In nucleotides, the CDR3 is TGCGCCAGCAGCTTGATCGTCGAGGGAACAGACGAGCAGTACTTC. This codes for CASSLIVEGTDEQYF.

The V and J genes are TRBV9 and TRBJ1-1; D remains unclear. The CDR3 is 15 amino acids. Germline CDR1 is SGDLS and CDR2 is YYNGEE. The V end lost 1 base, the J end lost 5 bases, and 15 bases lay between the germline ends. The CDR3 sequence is CASSVRPSGVTEAFF. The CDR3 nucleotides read TGTGCCAGCAGCGTACGCCCCTCGGGAGTTACTGAAGCTTTCTTT. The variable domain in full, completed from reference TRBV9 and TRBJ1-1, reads DSGVTQTPKHLITATGQRVTLRCSPRSGDLSVYWYQQSLDQGLQFLIQYYNGEERAKGNILERFSAQQFPDLHSELNLSSLELGDSALYFCASSVRPSGVTEAFFGQGTRLTVV.

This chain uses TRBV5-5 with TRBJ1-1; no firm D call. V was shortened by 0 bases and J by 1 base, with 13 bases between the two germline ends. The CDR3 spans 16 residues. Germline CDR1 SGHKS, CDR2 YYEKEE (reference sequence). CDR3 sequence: CASSLVQLLGNTEAFF. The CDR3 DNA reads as TGTGCCAGCAGCTTGGTACAGTTATTGGGGAACACTGAAGCTTTCTTT.